This T cell receptor (beta chain) was sequenced for a study of cytomegalovirus exposure and HLA in healthy donors. CDR1 is SGHTA and CDR2 is FQGNSA in the germline V gene. The CDR3 contains 13 residues. This PCR relied on a set of 60 Vbeta primers and 13 Jbeta primers. TCRdb keeps only in-frame clones here, not all; method: immunoSEQ multiplex PCR. This sample contains 120,000 to 150,000 clones. The chain joins TRBV7-2 to TRBJ2-5; TRBD2 agrees at 9 bases. Matching the DNA end better, TRBJ2-7 makes the J call doubtful. This TCR was recovered from a woman aged 18-30 years in good health and CMV-seronegative. Sequenced input: PBMCs. The CDR3 loop is CASSGGRAYEQYF. Here the CDR3 DNA reads TGTGCCAGCAGCGGCGGGAGGGCCTACGAGCAGTACTTC.